This TCR beta chain was recorded in a study of CD8 T cells in ankylosing spondylitis. Study results and limitations: It appeared that ankylosing spondylitis blood was characterized by a TCR beta motif of under ten highly homologous variants. Those disease-linked clones were CD8+; they were also relatively rare in peripheral blood.

One entry per CDR3 protein results from TCRdb running MiXCR on the 5' RACE reads. In the table there are 230,000 or so distinct CDR3 sequences, about a sixth of which are singletons. With respect to this clonotype: Its antigen is undetermined.

The ends were cut back, 5 bases at V and 0 bases at J, with 34 bases in the middle. Germline CDR1 is MGHDK and CDR2 is SYGVNS. The CDR3 extends over 22 amino acids. The sample taken for sequencing was blood, either unsorted or a sorted T cell fraction (not recorded which). The chain carries TRBV25-1 and TRBJ1-1; D is perhaps TRBD1 (6 bases). This sequence originates from a male donor with ankylosing spondylitis or in good health (not recorded which). The CDR3 DNA reads as TGTGCCAGCAGTCCCGCGGGGACAAGGCCCTGGTTAGAGGGACCTTTGAACACTGAAGCTTTCTTT. Its translation: CASSPAGTRPWLEGPLNTEAFF.